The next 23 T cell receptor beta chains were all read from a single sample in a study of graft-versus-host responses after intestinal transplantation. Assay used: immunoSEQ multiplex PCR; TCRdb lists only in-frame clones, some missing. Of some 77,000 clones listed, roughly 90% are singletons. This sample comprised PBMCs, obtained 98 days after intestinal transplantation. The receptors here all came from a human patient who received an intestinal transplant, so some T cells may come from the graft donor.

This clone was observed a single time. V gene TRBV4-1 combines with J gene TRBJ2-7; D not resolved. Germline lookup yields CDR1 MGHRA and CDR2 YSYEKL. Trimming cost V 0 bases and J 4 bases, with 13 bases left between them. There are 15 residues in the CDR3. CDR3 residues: CASSQEPKGQYEQYF. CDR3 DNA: TGCGCCAGCAGCCAAGAGCCCAAGGGCCAGTACGAGCAGTACTTC.

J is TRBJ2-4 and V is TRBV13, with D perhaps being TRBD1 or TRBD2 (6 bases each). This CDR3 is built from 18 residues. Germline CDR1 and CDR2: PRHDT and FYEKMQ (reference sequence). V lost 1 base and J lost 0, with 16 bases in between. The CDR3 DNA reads TGTGCCAGCAGCTTAGAGTCTGGGGGGCCCCTAGCCAAAAACATTCAGTACTTC. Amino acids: CASSLESGGPLAKNIQYF.

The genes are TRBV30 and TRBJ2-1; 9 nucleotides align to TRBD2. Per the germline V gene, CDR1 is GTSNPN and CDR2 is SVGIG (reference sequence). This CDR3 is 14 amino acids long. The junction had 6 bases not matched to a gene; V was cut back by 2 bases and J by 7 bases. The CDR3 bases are TGTGCCTGGAGTTTCCAAGCGGGAGGTAATGAGCAGTTCTTC. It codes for CAWSFQAGGNEQFF.

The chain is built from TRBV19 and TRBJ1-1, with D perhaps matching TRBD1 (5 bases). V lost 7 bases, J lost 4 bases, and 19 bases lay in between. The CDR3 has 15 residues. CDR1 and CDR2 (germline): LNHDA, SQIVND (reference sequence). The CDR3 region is CASTPGGVKGTEAFF. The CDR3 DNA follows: TGTGCCAGTACCCCAGGAGGGGTGAAGGGCACTGAAGCTTTCTTT.

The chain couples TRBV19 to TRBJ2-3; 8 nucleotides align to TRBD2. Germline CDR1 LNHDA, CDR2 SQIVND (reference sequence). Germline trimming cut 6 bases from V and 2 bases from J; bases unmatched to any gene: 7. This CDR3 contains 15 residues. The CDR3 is CASRLTSGYTDTQYF. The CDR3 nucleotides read TGTGCCAGTAGGCTAACTAGCGGCTACACAGATACGCAGTATTTT.

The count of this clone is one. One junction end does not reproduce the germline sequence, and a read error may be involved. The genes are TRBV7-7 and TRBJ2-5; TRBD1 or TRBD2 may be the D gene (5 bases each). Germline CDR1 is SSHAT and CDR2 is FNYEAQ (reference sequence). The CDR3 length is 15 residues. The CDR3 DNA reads TGTGCTAGCAGCTTAGCTCGGGGCAGCCAAGAGACCCAGTACTTC. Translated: CASSLARGSQETQYF.

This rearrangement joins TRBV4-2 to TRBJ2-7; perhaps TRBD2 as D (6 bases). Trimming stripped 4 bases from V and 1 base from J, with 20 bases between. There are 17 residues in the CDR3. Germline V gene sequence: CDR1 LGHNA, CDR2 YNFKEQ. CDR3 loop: CASSPPDARGPSYEQYF. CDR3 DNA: TGTGCCAGCAGCCCTCCGGACGCGCGGGGCCCTTCCTACGAGCAGTACTTC.

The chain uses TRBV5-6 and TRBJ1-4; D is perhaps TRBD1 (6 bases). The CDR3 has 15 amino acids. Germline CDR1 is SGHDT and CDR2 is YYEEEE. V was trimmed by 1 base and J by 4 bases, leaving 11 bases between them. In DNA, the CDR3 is TGTGCCAGCAGCTTGACCGACAGGCTTAATGAAAAACTGTTTTTT. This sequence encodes CASSLTDRLNEKLFF.

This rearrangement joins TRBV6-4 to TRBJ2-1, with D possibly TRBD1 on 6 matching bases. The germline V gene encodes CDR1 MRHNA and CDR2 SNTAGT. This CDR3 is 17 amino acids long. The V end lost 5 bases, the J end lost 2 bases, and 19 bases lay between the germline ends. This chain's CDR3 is CASSQGRPGVAYNEQFF. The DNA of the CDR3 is TGTGCCAGCAGTCAGGGCAGACCAGGGGTTGCCTACAATGAGCAGTTCTTC.

Here the CDR3 reads CASSLEGGIEAFF. The CDR3 nucleotides are TGCGCCAGCAGCTTGGAGGGCGGGATTGAAGCTTTCTTT. The chain uses TRBV5-1 and TRBJ1-1; no definite D call. Germline CDR1 and CDR2: SGHRS and YFSETQ. The CDR3 length is 13 residues. Trimming took off 0 bases at V and 7 bases at J, with 10 bases between the two ends.

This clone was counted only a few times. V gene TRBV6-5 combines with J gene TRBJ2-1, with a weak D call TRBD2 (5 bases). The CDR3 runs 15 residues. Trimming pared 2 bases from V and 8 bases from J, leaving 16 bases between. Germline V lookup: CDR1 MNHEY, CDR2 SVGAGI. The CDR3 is CASSYTLSPADEQFF. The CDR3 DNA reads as TGTGCCAGCAGTTACACCCTATCGCCAGCGGATGAGCAGTTCTTC.

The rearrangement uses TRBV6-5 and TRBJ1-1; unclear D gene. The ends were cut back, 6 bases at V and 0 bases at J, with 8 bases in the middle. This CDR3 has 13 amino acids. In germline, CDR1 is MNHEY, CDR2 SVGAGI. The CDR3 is CASRQGLNTEAFF. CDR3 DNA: TGTGCCAGCAGGCAAGGGTTGAACACTGAAGCTTTCTTT.

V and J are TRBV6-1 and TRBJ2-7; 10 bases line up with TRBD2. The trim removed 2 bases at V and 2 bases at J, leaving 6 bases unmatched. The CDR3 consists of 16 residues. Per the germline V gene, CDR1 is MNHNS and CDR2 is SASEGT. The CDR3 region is CASSEPGTSEPYEQYF. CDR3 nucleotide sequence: TGTGCCAGCAGTGAACCAGGGACTAGCGAGCCCTACGAGCAGTACTTC.

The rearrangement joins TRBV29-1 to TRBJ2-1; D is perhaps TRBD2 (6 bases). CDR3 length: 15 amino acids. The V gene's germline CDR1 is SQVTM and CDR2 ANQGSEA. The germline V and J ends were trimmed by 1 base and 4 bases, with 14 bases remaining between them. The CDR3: CSVEVERVSYNEQFF. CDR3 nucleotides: TGCAGCGTTGAAGTGGAGCGGGTTTCGTACAATGAGCAGTTCTTC.

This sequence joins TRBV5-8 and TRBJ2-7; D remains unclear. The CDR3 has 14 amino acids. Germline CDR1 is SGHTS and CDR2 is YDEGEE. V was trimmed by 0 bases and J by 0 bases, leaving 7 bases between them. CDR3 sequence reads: CASSLAMSSYEQYF. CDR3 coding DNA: TGTGCCAGCAGCTTGGCCATGAGCTCCTACGAGCAGTACTTC. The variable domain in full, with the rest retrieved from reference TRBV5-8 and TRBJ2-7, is EAGVTQSPTHLIKTRGQQATLRCSPISGHTSVYWYQQALGLGLQFLLWYDEGEERNRGNFPPRFSGRQFPNYSSELNVNALELEDSALYLCASSLAMSSYEQYFGPGTRLTVT.

The DNA for the CDR3 is TGTGCCAGTACTCCTTGGGGAATCACCGGGGAGCTGTTTTTT. It yields the protein CASTPWGITGELFF. The chain recombines TRBV19 with TRBJ2-2; D uncertain. The germline V gene has CDR1 LNHDA and CDR2 SQIVND (reference sequence). V was pared by 7 bases and J by 4 bases, with 13 bases between. This CDR3 has 14 amino acids. Complete variable domain (other parts from reference TRBV19 and TRBJ2-2): DGGITQSPKYLFRKEGQNVTLSCEQNLNHDAMYWYRQDPGQGLRLIYYSQIVNDFQKGDIAEGYSVSREKKESFPLTVTSAQKNPTAFYLCASTPWGITGELFFGEGSRLTVL.

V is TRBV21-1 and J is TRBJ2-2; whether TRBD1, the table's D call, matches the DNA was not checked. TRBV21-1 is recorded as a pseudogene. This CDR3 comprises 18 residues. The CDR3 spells CASSKGAGAGGPPGELFF. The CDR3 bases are TGTGCCAGCAGCAAAGGGGCGGGCGCAGGGGGCCCACCCGGGGAGCTGTTTTTT.

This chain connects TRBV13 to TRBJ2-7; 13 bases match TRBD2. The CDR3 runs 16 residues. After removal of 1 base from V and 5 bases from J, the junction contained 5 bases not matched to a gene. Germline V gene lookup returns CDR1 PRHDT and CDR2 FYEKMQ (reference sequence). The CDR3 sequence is CASSLAGTSGDDEQYF. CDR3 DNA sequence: TGTGCCAGCAGCTTAGCGGGGACTAGCGGGGACGACGAGCAGTACTTC.

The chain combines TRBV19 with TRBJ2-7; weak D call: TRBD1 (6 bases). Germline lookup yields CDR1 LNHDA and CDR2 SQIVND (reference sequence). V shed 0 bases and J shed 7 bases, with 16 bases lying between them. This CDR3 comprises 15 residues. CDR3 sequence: CASSIDGTLGREQYF. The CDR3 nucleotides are TGTGCCAGTAGTATAGACGGGACATTGGGTCGGGAGCAGTACTTC.

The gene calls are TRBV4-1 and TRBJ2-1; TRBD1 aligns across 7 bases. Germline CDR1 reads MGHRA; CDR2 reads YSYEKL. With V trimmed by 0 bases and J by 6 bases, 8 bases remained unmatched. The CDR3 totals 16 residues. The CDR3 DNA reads TGCGCCAGCAGCCAAGATAAAGGGGGCGGATTCAATGAGCAGTTCTTC. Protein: CASSQDKGGGFNEQFF.

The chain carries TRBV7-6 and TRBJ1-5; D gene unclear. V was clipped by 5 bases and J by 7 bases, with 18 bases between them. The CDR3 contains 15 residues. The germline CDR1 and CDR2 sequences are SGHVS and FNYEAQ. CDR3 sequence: CASSPRSHPGQPQHF. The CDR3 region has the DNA TGTGCCAGCAGCCCCCGGAGCCATCCTGGGCAGCCCCAGCATTTT. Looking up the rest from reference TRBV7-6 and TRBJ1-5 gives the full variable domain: GAGVSQSPRYKVTKRGQDVALRCDPISGHVSLYWYRQALGQGPEFLTYFNYEAQQDKSGLPNDRFSAERPEGSISTLTIQRTEQRDSAMYRCASSPRSHPGQPQHFGDGTRLSIL.

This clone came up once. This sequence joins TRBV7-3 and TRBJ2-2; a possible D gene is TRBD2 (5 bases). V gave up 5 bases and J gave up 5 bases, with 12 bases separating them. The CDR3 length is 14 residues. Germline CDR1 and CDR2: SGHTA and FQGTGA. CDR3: CASSTWTGTGELFF. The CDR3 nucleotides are TGTGCCAGCAGCACCTGGACTGGGACCGGGGAGCTGTTTTTT. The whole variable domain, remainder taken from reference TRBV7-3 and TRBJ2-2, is GAGVSQTPSNKVTEKGKYVELRCDPISGHTALYWYRQSLGQGPEFLIYFQGTGAADDSGLPNDRFFAVRPEGSVSTLKIQRTERGDSAVYLCASSTWTGTGELFFGEGSRLTVL.

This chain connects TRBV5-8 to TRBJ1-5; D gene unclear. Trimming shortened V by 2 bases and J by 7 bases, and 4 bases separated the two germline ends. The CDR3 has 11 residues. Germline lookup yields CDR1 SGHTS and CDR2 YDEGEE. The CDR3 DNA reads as TGTGCCAGCAGCTTAAGACAGCCCCAGCATTTT. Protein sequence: CASSLRQPQHF.